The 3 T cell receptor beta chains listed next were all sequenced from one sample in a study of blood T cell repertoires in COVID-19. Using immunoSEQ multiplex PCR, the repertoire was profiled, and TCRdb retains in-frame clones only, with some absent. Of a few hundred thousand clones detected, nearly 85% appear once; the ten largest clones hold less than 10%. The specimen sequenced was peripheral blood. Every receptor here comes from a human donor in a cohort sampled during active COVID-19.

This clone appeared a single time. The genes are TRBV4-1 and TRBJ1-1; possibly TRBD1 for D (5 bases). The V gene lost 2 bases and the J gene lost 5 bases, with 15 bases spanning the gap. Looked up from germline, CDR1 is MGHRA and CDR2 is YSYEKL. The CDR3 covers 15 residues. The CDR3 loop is CASSQLSGVRTEAFF. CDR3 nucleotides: TGCGCCAGCAGCCAACTCTCGGGGGTGAGGACTGAAGCTTTCTTT.

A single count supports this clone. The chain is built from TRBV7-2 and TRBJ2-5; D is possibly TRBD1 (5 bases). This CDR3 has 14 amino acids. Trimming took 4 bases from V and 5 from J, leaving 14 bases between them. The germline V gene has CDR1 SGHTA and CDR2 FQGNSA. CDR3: CASSSRGAIETQYF. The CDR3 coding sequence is TGTGCCAGCAGCTCCCGTGGGGCTATTGAGACCCAGTACTTC.

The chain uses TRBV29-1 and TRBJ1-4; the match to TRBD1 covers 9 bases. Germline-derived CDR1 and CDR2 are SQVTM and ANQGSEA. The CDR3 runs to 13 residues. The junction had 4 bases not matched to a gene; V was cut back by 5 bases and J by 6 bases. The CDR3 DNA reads TGCAGCGTTCGCGGGACAGGGTATGAAAAACTGTTTTTT. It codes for CSVRGTGYEKLFF.